The clone carrying this TCR beta chain showed up just a few times. V dropped 5 bases and J dropped 2; count of bases not matched to a gene: 8. The CDR3 consists of 16 residues. The germline gives CDR1 SGHTA, CDR2 FQGNSA. TCRdb re-called the 5' RACE reads with MiXCR, one entry per CDR3 protein. The sample has about 82,000 distinct CDR3 sequences; approximately 4.8% are singletons. The data originate from a study of T cells of healthy individuals. The clonotype was recovered from a female donor in good health. V gene TRBV7-2 combines with J gene TRBJ2-7; 11 bases are shared with TRBD2. The CDR3 spells CASSLGVSGRAYEQYF. CDR3 DNA: TGTGCCAGCAGCCTTGGAGTTAGCGGGAGGGCCTACGAGCAGTACTTC.